This TCR beta chain comes out of a study of graft-versus-host responses after intestinal transplantation. Looking at the study overall: Anti-thymocyte globulin induction preceded about three years of tacrolimus and steroid maintenance in all recipients.

Produced via immunoSEQ multiplex PCR; TCRdb's table is partial and in-frame only. The table lists about 20,000 clones, over 35% of them singletons. The sample was alloreactive CD4+ T cells from a mixed lymphocyte reaction culture, taken before intestinal transplant. Indicated subset: CFSE-low proliferating T cells sorted from roughly six-day pre-transplant mixed lymphocyte reaction (GvH or HvG direction). This receptor was identified in a human patient who received an intestinal transplant.

Here the CDR3 reads CASSPSGIQPQHF. In DNA form, the CDR3 reads TGTGCCAGCTCCCCTTCGGGAATCCAGCCCCAGCATTTT. The chain is built from TRBV18 and TRBJ1-5; D is unresolved. Trimming stripped 6 bases from V and 7 bases from J, with 13 bases between. The CDR3 has 13 amino acids. Germline V gene data show CDR1 as KGHSH and CDR2 as LQKENI.